This T cell receptor beta chain was observed in a study of control samples from healthy donors and cancer patients. Sequenced by immunoSEQ multiplex PCR; TCRdb stores in-frame clones only, minus some. The table includes 130,000 or so clones, approximately 90% detected once. Trimming shortened V by 5 bases and J by 5 bases, and 9 bases separated the two germline ends. Germline V gene sequence: CDR1 DFQATT, CDR2 SNEGSKA (reference sequence). The CDR3 consists of 11 residues. The TCR sequence derives from a man in his forties or fifties in good health. V and J are TRBV20-1 and TRBJ1-2; D not resolved. The sample taken for sequencing was blood. The DNA of the CDR3 is TGCAGTGCTGACCCCCAGTATGGCTACACCTTC. Its protein product is CSADPQYGYTF.